This TCR beta chain was sequenced during a study of low-dose radiotherapy and immunotherapy resistance in tumors. Study at large: Patients received 300 mg of oral aspirin each day across four cycles, commencing on cycle 1 day 1.

This CDR3 has 14 amino acids. The germline V gene encodes CDR1 MNHEY and CDR2 SVGAGI. With V trimmed by 0 bases and J by 6 bases, 2 bases remained unmatched. Both TCRalpha and TCRbeta chains were reverse transcribed with V-gene-specific primers. It was with a constant-region primer and a V-primer adapter that TCRs were amplified over approximately 20 PCR cycles. TCRdb re-analysed the reads in MiXCR, keeping a single row per CDR3 protein. The table lists about 6,400 distinct CDR3 sequences, about 72% of them singletons. The sequence derives from a human donor with advanced metastatic prostate, ovarian, gallbladder or colorectal cancer (not recorded which). This table probably holds off-target reads from a library built for another chain. The gene calls are TRBV6-5 and TRBJ1-5, with 7 nucleotides matching TRBD1. The DNA for the CDR3 is TGTGCCAGCAGTTACTCAGGGACAGCTCAGCCCCAGCATTTT. It encodes CASSYSGTAQPQHF.